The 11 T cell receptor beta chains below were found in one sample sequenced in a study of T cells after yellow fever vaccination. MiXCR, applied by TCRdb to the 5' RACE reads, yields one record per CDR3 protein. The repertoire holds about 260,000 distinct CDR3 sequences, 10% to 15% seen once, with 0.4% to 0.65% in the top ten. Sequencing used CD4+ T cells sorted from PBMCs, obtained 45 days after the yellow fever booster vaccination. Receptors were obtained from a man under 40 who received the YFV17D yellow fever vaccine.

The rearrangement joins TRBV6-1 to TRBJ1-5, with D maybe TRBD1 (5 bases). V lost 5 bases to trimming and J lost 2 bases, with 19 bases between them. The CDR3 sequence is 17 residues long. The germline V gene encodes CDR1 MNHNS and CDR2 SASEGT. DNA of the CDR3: TGTGCCAGCAGTCCGGAGGGACGCCCGAAGGGCAATCAGCCCCAGCATTTT. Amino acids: CASSPEGRPKGNQPQHF.

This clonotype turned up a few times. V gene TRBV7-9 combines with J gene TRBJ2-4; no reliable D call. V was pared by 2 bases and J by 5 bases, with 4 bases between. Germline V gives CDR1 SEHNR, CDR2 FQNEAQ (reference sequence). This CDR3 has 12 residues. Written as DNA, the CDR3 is TGTGCCAGCAGCTTATATGAAAACATTCAGTACTTC. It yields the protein CASSLYENIQYF.

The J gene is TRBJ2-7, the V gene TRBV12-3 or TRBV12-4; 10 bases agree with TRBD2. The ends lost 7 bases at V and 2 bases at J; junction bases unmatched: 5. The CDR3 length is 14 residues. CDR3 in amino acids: CASNLSGRPYEQYF. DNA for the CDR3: TGTGCCAGCAACCTTAGCGGGAGGCCCTACGAGCAGTACTTC.

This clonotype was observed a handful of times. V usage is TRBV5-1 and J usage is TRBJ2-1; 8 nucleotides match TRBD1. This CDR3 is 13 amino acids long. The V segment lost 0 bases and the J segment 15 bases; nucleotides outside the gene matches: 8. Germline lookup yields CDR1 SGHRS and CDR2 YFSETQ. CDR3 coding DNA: TGCGCCAGCAGCTTGGCCAGGGGGCCTGCATTGTTCTTC. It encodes CASSLARGPALFF. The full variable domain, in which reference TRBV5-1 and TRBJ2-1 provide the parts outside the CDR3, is KAGVTQTPRYLIKTRGQQVTLSCSPISGHRSVSWYQQTPGQGLQFLFEYFSETQRNKGNFPGRFSGRQFSNSRSEMNVSTLELGDSALYLCASSLARGPALFFGPGTRLTVL.

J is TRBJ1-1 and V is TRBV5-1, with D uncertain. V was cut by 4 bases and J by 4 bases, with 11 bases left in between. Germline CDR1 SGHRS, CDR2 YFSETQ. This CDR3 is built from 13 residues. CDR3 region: CASSMTEATEAFF. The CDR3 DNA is TGCGCCAGCAGCATGACGGAAGCCACTGAAGCTTTCTTT.

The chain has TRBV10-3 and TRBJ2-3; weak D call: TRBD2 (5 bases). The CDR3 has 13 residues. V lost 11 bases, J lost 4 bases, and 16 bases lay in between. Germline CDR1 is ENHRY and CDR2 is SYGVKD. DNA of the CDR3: TGTGCCGCCTCGACGGGGTCCCCAGATACGCAGTATTTT. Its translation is CAASTGSPDTQYF.

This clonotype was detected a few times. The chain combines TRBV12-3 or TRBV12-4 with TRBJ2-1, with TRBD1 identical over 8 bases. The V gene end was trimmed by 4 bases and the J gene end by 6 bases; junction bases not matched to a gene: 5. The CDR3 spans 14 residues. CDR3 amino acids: CASSWDRPLNEQFF. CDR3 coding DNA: TGTGCCAGCAGTTGGGACAGGCCGCTCAATGAGCAGTTCTTC.

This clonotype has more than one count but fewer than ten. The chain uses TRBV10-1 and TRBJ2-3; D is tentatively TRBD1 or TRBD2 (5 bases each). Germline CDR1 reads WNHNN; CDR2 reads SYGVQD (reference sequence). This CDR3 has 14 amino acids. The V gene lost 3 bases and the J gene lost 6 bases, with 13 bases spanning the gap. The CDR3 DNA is TGCGCCAGCAGTGAAGGAGGACCAGGGGATACGCAGTATTTT. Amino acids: CASSEGGPGDTQYF.

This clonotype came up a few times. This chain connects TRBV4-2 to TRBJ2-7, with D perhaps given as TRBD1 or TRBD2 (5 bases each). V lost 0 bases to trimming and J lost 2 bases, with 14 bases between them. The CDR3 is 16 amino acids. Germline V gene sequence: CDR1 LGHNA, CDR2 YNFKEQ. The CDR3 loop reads CASSQDKGRTPYEQYF. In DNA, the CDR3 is TGTGCCAGCAGCCAAGATAAGGGGCGGACTCCCTACGAGCAGTACTTC.

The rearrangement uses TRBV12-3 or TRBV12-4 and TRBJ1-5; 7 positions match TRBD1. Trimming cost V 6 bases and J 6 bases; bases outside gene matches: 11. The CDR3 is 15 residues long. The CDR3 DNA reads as TGTGCCAGCAGCCACCGACAGGGACCAGGTCAGCCCCAGCATTTT. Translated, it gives CASSHRQGPGQPQHF.

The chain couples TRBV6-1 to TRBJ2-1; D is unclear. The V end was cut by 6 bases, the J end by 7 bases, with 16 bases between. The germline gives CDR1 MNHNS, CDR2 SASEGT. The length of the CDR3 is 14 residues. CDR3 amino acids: CASSPERARNEQFF. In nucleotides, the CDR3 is TGTGCCAGCAGCCCCGAACGGGCGCGTAATGAGCAGTTCTTC.